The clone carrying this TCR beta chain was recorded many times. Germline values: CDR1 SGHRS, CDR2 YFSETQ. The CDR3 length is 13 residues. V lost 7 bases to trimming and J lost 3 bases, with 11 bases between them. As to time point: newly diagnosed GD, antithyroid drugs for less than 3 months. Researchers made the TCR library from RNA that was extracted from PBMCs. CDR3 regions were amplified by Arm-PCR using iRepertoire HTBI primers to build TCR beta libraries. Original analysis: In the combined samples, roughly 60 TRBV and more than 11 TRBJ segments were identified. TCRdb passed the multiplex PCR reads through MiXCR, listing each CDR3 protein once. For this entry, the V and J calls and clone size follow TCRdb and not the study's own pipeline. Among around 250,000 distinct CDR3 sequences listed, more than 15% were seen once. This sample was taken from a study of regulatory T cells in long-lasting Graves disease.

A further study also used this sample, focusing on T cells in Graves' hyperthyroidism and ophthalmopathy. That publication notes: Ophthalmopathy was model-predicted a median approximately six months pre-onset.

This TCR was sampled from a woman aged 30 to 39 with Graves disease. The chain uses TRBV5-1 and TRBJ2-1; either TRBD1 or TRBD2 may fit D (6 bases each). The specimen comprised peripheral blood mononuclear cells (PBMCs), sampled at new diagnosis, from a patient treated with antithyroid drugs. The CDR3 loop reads CASARGRYNEQFF. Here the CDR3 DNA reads TGCGCCAGCGCCCGGGGGCGCTACAATGAGCAGTTCTTC.